Each of the 18 T cell receptor beta chains below was sequenced from the same sample in a study of blood T cell repertoires in COVID-19. Profiling relied on immunoSEQ multiplex PCR, and the TCRdb table lists in-frame clones only, not all of them. This table has some 110,000 clones, 92% appearing once. The sequenced material came from peripheral blood. These receptors all stem from a man between 45 and 60 years old with COVID-19, enrolled during active disease.

Only one count was recorded for this clone. This rearrangement joins TRBV27 to TRBJ2-7, with TRBD2 as a possible D gene (6 bases). Germline V gene sequence: CDR1 MNHEY, CDR2 SMNVEV (reference sequence). V was shortened by 3 bases and J by 7 bases, with 16 bases between the two germline ends. This CDR3 has 14 residues. The CDR3 reads CASSFLREQAEQYF. DNA for the CDR3: TGTGCCAGCAGTTTCCTTCGGGAGCAGGCGGAGCAGTACTTC.

The sample holds a few counts of this clone. The chain couples TRBV5-4 to TRBJ2-3, with TRBD2 matching 7 bases. In germline, CDR1 is SGHNT, CDR2 YYREEE (reference sequence). The CDR3 is made up of 16 amino acids. V lost 0 bases and J lost 1; bases outside the gene matches: 5. CDR3 residues: CASSLGAGEGTDTQYF. The CDR3 DNA follows: TGTGCCAGCAGCTTGGGGGCGGGAGAAGGCACAGATACGCAGTATTTT.

The rearrangement joins TRBV15 to TRBJ1-6; no clear D. Germline-derived CDR1 and CDR2 are LNHNV and YYDKDF (reference sequence). The CDR3 loop spans 12 amino acids. V was shortened by 0 bases and J by 9 bases, with 3 bases between the two germline ends. CDR3 DNA: TGTGCCACCAGCAGAGATAGTTCACCCCTCCACTTT. As protein: CATSRDSSPLHF.

The J gene is TRBJ1-1, the V gene TRBV2; D perhaps matches TRBD1 (5 bases). Deletions cut 3 bases from V and 4 bases from J, with 9 bases between. CDR3 length: 13 amino acids. From germline, CDR1 is SNHLY and CDR2 FYNNEI. The CDR3 loop reads CASSDQGFTEAFF. CDR3 nucleotides: TGTGCCAGCAGTGATCAGGGATTCACTGAAGCTTTCTTT. Filled out from reference TRBV2 and TRBJ1-1, the complete variable domain reads EPEVTQTPSHQVTQMGQEVILRCVPISNHLYFYWYRQILGQKVEFLVSFYNNEISEKSEIFDDQFSVERPDGSNFTLKIRSTKLEDSAMYFCASSDQGFTEAFFGQGTRLTVV.

Only one count was recorded for this clone. The chain uses TRBV2 and TRBJ1-4, with 7 bases lining up with TRBD1. CDR3 size: 13 residues. Trimming at V came to 4 bases and at J to 6 bases, leaving 2 bases not matched to a gene. The germline gives CDR1 SNHLY, CDR2 FYNNEI. The DNA of the CDR3 is TGTGCCAGCAGTGGACAGGGAGATGAAAAACTGTTTTTT. Its translation: CASSGQGDEKLFF. Looking up the rest from reference TRBV2 and TRBJ1-4 gives the full variable domain: EPEVTQTPSHQVTQMGQEVILRCVPISNHLYFYWYRQILGQKVEFLVSFYNNEISEKSEIFDDQFSVERPDGSNFTLKIRSTKLEDSAMYFCASSGQGDEKLFFGSGTQLSVL.

The CDR3 here is CASSPPRTGGDYGYTF. CDR3 DNA sequence: TGTGCCAGCTCACCACCTAGGACAGGGGGCGACTATGGCTACACCTTC. The chain joins TRBV18 to TRBJ1-2, with 11 bases aligning to TRBD1. The CDR3 totals 16 residues. The germline V gene encodes CDR1 KGHSH and CDR2 LQKENI. V shed 0 bases, J shed 3 bases, and the junction held 3 bases outside the gene matches.

On this clone itself: A junction boundary mismatches the germline segment, possibly from a read error. The rearrangement uses TRBV7-7 and TRBJ2-1; D perhaps matches TRBD2 (5 bases). The CDR3 is made up of 15 amino acids. The germline V gene has CDR1 SSHAT and CDR2 FNYEAQ (reference sequence). CDR3 loop: CASSPGRSSYNEQFF. The CDR3 coding sequence is TGTGCTAGCAGCCCTGGGAGAAGCTCATACAATGAGCAGTTCTTC.

This clone has only one observation. CDR3: CASSYTAGTAYEQYF. The DNA of the CDR3 is TGTGCCAGCAGTTATACAGCGGGGACTGCCTACGAGCAGTACTTC. The chain uses TRBV6-5 and TRBJ2-7; TRBD2 matches at 7 bases. Germline V lookup: CDR1 MNHEY, CDR2 SVGAGI. V lost 3 bases and J lost 2; bases outside the gene matches: 7. This CDR3 is 15 amino acids long.

As regards this clone: The sample has other DNA sequences that encode this CDR3 too. The genes are TRBV19 and TRBJ1-5, with a weak D call TRBD1 (5 bases). Trimming shortened V by 7 bases and J by 2 bases, and 18 bases separated the two germline ends. The CDR3 has 16 residues. Germline CDR1 reads LNHDA; CDR2 reads SQIVND (reference sequence). CDR3 protein: CASKASGVRGNQPQHF. CDR3 nucleotides: TGTGCCAGTAAGGCCTCGGGGGTTCGAGGCAATCAGCCCCAGCATTTT.

The chain couples TRBV15 to TRBJ2-2, with TRBD1 identical over 7 bases. Germline V CDR1 and CDR2: LNHNV, YYDKDF (reference sequence). CDR3 length: 16 residues. J lost 4 bases, V lost 1 base, and 6 bases had no gene match. The DNA for the CDR3 is TGTGCCACCAGCAGAGCCCGACAGGGTGGCACCGGGGAGCTGTTTTTT. Translation: CATSRARQGGTGELFF. Looking up the rest from reference TRBV15 and TRBJ2-2 gives the full variable domain: DAMVIQNPRYQVTQFGKPVTLSCSQTLNHNVMYWYQQKSSQAPKLLFHYYDKDFNNEADTPDNFQSRRPNTSFCFLDIRSPGLGDTAMYLCATSRARQGGTGELFFGEGSRLTVL.

This clone has a handful of counts. This chain joins TRBV5-4 and TRBJ2-1; TRBD2 might be the D (6 bases). CDR3 length: 16 residues. The ends were cut back, 3 bases at V and 5 bases at J, with 18 bases in the middle. Germline CDR1 and CDR2: SGHNT and YYREEE (reference sequence). CDR3 sequence (DNA): TGTGCCAGCAGCTGGAGACCGGGACTGACCGACAATGAGCAGTTCTTC. Encoded protein: CASSWRPGLTDNEQFF.

This clone was recorded only once. The chain links TRBV5-1 to TRBJ1-2; D gene ambiguous. Trimming took off 3 bases at V and 3 bases at J, with 9 bases between the two ends. This CDR3 is 13 amino acids long. Germline V lookup: CDR1 SGHRS, CDR2 YFSETQ. The DNA of the CDR3 is TGCGCCAGCAGCTCGGGCGGGGACTATGGCTACACCTTC. Protein: CASSSGGDYGYTF.

This chain joins TRBV30 and TRBJ2-1; the D gene is possibly TRBD2 (6 bases). The CDR3 loop spans 15 amino acids. Per the germline V gene, CDR1 is GTSNPN and CDR2 is SVGIG (reference sequence). The V and J ends lost 0 bases and 4 bases respectively, with 13 bases between them. CDR3 in DNA: TGTGCCTGGAGTGTACTGGCTAGCGCTTACAATGAGCAGTTCTTC. This sequence encodes CAWSVLASAYNEQFF. The whole variable domain, remainder taken from reference TRBV30 and TRBJ2-1, is SQTIHQWPATLVQPVGSPLSLECTVEGTSNPNLYWYRQAAGRGLQLLFYSVGIGQISSEVPQNLSASRPQDRQFILSSKKLLLSDSGFYLCAWSVLASAYNEQFFGPGTRLTVL.

The chain joins TRBV7-2 to TRBJ2-3; D gene ambiguous. With 3 bases removed from V and 1 base from J, the gap between germline ends came to 5 bases. The length of the CDR3 is 13 residues. Germline values: CDR1 SGHTA, CDR2 FQGNSA. For the CDR3, the DNA is TGTGCCAGCAGCTTTACAGGCACAGATACGCAGTATTTT. Its translation: CASSFTGTDTQYF.

This clone was seen just once. The V call is TRBV2, the J call TRBJ2-2; unclear D gene. The germline V gene encodes CDR1 SNHLY and CDR2 FYNNEI. This CDR3 region has 14 residues. The V gene lost 7 bases and the J gene lost 4 bases, with 13 bases spanning the gap. CDR3 nucleotide sequence: TGTGCCAGCACCTTGGGTCAGGCCACCGGGGAGCTGTTTTTT. Amino acids: CASTLGQATGELFF.

This clone was seen just once. The chain uses TRBV30 and TRBJ1-6; D is perhaps TRBD1 (5 bases). Germline-derived CDR1 and CDR2 are GTSNPN and SVGIG (reference sequence). CDR3 length equals 12 residues. Trimming took 3 bases from V and 9 from J, leaving 9 bases between them. The CDR3 DNA reads as TGTGCCTGGAGACAGGTTTGTTCACCCCTCCACTTT. It codes for CAWRQVCSPLHF.

The CDR3 spells CASSTLQGGPKNIQYF. CDR3 sequence (DNA): TGTGCCAGCAGCACACTACAGGGCGGCCCCAAAAACATTCAGTACTTC. The V gene is TRBV5-6, the J gene TRBJ2-4; the D gene is possibly TRBD1 (6 bases). Trimming cost V 4 bases and J 2 bases, with 16 bases left between them. This CDR3 region has 16 residues. From germline, CDR1 is SGHDT and CDR2 YYEEEE.

For the CDR3, the DNA is TGTGCCAGCAGCTTGGGGGGACAGGGGGCGACAGATACGCAGTATTTT. It is translated as CASSLGGQGATDTQYF. V is TRBV7-6 and J is TRBJ2-3; 12 bases fit TRBD1. Looked up from germline, CDR1 is SGHVS and CDR2 is FNYEAQ. The V gene end was trimmed by 3 bases and the J gene end by 3 bases; junction bases not matched to a gene: 4. The CDR3 consists of 16 residues.